This TCR beta chain was documented in a study of blood T cell repertoires in COVID-19. About the research overall: Specimens from acute and convalescent COVID-19 originated in the United States, Italy and Spain. T cells, B-cell-depleted T cells, or PBMCs supplied cDNA or gDNA.

Assay used: immunoSEQ multiplex PCR; TCRdb lists only in-frame clones, some missing. The sample has 200,000 to 250,000 clones; nearly 90% are singletons. A COVID-19 case was met by exposed participants within 2 weeks before study entry. Germline values: CDR1 SEHNR, CDR2 FQNEAQ (reference sequence). V dropped 8 bases and J dropped 2; count of bases not matched to a gene: 13. This CDR3 is built from 17 residues. The sequenced sample consisted of PBMCs or T cells enriched from blood (not recorded which). This TCR derives from a young man who had been exposed to COVID-19. The rearrangement links TRBV7-9 to TRBJ2-3; 10 bases align to TRBD2. The CDR3 DNA reads TGTGCCAGCCTTCCCCGTAGGAGCGGGGGGGTCACAGATACGCAGTATTTT. Protein product: CASLPRRSGGVTDTQYF. The full variable domain, its missing parts supplied by reference TRBV7-9 and TRBJ2-3, is DTGVSQNPRHKITKRGQNVTFRCDPISEHNRLYWYRQTLGQGPEFLTYFQNEAQLEKSRLLSDRFSAERPKGSFSTLEIQRTEQGDSAMYLCASLPRRSGGVTDTQYFGPGTRLTVL.